The subject of this entry is one T cell receptor (beta chain). The data originate from a study of CD8 T cells in ankylosing spondylitis. The CDR3 is 12 residues long. The germline CDR1 and CDR2 sequences are DFQATT and SNEGSKA (reference sequence). With 2 bases removed from V and 6 bases from J, the gap between germline ends came to 11 bases. Libraries for TCR beta were made by quantitative 5'-RACE with molecular barcodes. MiXCR, applied by TCRdb to the 5' RACE reads, yields one record per CDR3 protein. The sample holds 250,000 or so distinct CDR3 sequences, roughly 25% seen once. The sequence came from a male donor with ankylosing spondylitis or in good health (not recorded which). Sequenced sample: blood, either unsorted or a sorted T cell fraction (not recorded which). The V gene is TRBV20-1, the J gene TRBJ2-7; D is perhaps TRBD1 or TRBD2 (5 bases each). The CDR3 sequence is CSARSGTVEQYF. In nucleotides, the CDR3 is TGCAGTGCTAGATCGGGGACGGTCGAGCAGTACTTC.